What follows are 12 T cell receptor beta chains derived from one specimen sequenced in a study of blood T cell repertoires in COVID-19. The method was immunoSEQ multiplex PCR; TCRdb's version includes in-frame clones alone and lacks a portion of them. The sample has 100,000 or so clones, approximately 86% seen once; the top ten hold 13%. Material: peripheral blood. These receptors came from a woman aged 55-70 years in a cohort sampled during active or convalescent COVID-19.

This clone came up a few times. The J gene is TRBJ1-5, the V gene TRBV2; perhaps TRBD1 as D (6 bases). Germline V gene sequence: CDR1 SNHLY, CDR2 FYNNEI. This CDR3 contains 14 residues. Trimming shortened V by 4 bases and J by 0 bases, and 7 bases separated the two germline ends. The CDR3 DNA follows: TGTGCCAGCAGTGGACAGGTTAGCAATCAGCCCCAGCATTTT. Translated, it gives CASSGQVSNQPQHF.

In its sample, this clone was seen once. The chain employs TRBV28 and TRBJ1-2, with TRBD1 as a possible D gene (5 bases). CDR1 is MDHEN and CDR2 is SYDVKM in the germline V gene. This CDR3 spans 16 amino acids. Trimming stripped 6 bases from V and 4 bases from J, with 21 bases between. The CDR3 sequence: CASSASRGGGSYGYTF. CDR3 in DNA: TGTGCCAGCAGCGCTTCCCGGGGGGGAGGGAGCTATGGCTACACCTTC.

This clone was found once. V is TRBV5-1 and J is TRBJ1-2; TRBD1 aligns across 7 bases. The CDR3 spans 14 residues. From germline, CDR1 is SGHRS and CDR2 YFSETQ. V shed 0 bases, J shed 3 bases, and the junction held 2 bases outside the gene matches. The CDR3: CASSLDRGDYGYTF. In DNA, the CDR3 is TGCGCCAGCAGCTTGGACAGGGGCGACTATGGCTACACCTTC.

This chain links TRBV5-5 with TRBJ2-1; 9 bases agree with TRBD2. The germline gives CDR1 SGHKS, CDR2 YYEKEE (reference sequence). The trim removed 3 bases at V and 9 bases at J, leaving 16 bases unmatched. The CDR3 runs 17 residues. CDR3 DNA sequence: TGTGCCAGCAGCTCCACTGAGACTAGCGGCGCCCCTTCTGAGCAGTTCTTC. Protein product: CASSSTETSGAPSEQFF.

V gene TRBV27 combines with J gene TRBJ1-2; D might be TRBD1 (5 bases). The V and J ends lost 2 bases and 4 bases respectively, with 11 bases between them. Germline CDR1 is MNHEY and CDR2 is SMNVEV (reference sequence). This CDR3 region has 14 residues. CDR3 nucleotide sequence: TGTGCCAGCAGTTTAGGGACGGGGGGCTATGGCTACACCTTC. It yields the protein CASSLGTGGYGYTF.

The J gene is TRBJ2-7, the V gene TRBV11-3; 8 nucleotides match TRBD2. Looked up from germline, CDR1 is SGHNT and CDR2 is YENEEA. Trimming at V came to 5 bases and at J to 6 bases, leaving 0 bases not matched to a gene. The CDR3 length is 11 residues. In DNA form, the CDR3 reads TGTGCCAGCAGCCGGGGGGGCGAGCAGTACTTC. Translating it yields CASSRGGEQYF.

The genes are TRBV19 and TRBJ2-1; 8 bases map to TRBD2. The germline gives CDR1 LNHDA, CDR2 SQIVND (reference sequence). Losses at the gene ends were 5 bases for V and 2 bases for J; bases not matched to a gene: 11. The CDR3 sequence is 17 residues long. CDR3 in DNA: TGTGCCAGTAGTCCCACGTCTGGCGGGGGGACCTACAATGAGCAGTTCTTC. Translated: CASSPTSGGGTYNEQFF.

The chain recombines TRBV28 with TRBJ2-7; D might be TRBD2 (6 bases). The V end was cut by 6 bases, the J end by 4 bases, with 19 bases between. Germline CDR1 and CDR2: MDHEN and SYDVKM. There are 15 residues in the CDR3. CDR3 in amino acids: CASSHRDSLVYEQYF. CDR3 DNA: TGTGCCAGCAGCCATCGGGACTCTCTGGTATACGAGCAGTACTTC.

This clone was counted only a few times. The CDR3 nucleotides are TGTGCCAGCAGCCAGACAGGGAGAAATGAAAAACTGTTTTTT. It is translated as CASSQTGRNEKLFF. The V gene is TRBV2, the J gene TRBJ1-4; TRBD1 agrees at 7 bases. Germline CDR1 is SNHLY and CDR2 is FYNNEI. The CDR3 runs 14 residues. V lost 6 bases and J lost 5; bases outside the gene matches: 6.

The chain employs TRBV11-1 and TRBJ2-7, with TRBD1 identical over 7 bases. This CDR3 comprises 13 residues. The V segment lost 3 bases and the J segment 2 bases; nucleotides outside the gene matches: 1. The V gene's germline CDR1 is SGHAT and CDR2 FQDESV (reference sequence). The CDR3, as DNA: TGTGCCAGCAGCTTCGGACAGGCCTACGAGCAGTACTTC. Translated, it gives CASSFGQAYEQYF.

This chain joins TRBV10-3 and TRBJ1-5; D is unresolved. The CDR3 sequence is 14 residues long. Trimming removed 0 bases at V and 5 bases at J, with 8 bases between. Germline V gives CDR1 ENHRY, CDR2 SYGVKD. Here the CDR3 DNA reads TGTGCCATCAGTGAGTCTAGAGTGGATCAGCCCCAGCATTTT. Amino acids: CAISESRVDQPQHF.

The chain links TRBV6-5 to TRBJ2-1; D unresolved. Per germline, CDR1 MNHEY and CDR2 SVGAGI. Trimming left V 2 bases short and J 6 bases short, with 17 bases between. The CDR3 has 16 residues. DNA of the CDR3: TGTGCCAGCAGTTACGATTGGGCCCCGGCTCCCAATGAGCAGTTCTTC. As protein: CASSYDWAPAPNEQFF.